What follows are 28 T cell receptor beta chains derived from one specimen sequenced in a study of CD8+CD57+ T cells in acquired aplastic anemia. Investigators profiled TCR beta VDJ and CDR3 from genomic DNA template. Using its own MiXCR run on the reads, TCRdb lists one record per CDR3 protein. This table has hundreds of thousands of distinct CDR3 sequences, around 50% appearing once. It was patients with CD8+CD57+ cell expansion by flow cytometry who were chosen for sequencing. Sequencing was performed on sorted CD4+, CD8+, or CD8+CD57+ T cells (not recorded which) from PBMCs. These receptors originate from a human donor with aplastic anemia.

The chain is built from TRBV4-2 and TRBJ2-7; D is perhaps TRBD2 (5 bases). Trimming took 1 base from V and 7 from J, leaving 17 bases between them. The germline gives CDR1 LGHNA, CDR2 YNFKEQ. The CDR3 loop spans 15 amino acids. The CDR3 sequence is CASSQGETASGEQYF. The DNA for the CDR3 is TGTGCCAGCAGCCAAGGGGAGACGGCCTCGGGGGAGCAGTACTTC.

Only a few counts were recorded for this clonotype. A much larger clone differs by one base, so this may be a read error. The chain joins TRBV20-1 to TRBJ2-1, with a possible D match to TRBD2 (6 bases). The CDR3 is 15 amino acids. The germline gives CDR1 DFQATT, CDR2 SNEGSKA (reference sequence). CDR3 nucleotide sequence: TGCAGTGCTAGAGATCCTAGCGCTCCTAACAATGAGCAGTCCTTC. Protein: CSARDPSAPNNEQSF.

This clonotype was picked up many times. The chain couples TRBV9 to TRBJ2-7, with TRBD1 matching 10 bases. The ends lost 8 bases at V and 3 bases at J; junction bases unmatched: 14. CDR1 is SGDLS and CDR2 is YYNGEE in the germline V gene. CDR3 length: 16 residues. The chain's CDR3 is CASSPGTGDSLYEQYF. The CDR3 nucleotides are TGTGCCAGTAGCCCCGGGACAGGGGATTCACTCTACGAGCAGTACTTC.

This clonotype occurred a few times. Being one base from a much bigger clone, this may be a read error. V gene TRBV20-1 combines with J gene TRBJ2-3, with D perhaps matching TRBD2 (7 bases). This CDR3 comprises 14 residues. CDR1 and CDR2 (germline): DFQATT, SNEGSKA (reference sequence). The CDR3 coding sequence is TGCAGTCCCTCGGGGGGCCTTAGCACAGGTACGCAGTATTTT. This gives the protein CSPSGGLSTGTQYF.

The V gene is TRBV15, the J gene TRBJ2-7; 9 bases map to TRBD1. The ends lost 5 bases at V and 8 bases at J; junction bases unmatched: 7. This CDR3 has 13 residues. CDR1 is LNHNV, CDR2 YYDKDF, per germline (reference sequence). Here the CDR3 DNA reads TGTGCCACCAGCCTCAGGGGACAGGGACAGCAGTACTTC. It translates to CATSLRGQGQQYF.

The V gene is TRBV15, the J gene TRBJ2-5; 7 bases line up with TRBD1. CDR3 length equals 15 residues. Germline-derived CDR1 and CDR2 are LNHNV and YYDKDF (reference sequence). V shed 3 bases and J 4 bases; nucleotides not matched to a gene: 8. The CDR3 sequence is CATSSGDRALETQYF. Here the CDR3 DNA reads TGTGCCACCAGCAGCGGAGACAGGGCTTTAGAGACCCAGTACTTC.

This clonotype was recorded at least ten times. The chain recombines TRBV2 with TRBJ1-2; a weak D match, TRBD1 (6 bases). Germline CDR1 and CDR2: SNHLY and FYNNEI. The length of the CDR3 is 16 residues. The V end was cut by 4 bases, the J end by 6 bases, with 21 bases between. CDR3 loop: CASSAGGTPIGHGYTF. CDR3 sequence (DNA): TGTGCCAGCAGTGCAGGAGGGACACCCATTGGCCATGGCTACACCTTC.

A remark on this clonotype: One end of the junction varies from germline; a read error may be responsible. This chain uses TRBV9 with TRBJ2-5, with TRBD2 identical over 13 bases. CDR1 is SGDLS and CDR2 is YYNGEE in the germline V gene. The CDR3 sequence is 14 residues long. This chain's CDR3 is CASSGTSGGETQHF. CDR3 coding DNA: TGTGCCAGCAGCGGGACTAGCGGGGGTGAGACCCAGCACTTT.

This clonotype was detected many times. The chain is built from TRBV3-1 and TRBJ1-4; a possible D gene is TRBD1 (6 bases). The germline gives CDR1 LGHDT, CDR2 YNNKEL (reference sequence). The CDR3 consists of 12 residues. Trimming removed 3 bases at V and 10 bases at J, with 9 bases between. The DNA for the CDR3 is TGTGCCAGCAGCCATCGAGGGGGAAAACTGTTTTTT. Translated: CASSHRGGKLFF.

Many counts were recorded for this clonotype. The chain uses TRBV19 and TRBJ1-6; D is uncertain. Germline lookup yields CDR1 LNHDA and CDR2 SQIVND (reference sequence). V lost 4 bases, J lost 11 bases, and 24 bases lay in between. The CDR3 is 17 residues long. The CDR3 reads CASSTGWGGDVSPPLHF. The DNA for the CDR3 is TGTGCCAGTAGTACCGGCTGGGGAGGAGACGTCTCTCCACCCCTCCACTTT.

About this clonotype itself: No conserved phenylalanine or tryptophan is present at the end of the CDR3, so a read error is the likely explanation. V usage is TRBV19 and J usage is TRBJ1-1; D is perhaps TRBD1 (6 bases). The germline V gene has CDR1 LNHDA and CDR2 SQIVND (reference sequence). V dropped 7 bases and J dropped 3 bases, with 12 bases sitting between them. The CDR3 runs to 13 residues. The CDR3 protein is CASTTQGHTEAFL. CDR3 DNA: TGTGCCAGTACCACACAGGGTCACACTGAAGCTTTCCTT.

The CDR3, as DNA: TGTGCCACCCCAGGAGACAACTATGGCTACACCTTC. Amino acids: CATPGDNYGYTF. The chain uses TRBV19 and TRBJ1-2, with D uncertain. The germline V and J ends were trimmed by 10 bases and 2 bases, with 11 bases remaining between them. Germline V gene sequence: CDR1 LNHDA, CDR2 SQIVND (reference sequence). The CDR3 has 12 residues.

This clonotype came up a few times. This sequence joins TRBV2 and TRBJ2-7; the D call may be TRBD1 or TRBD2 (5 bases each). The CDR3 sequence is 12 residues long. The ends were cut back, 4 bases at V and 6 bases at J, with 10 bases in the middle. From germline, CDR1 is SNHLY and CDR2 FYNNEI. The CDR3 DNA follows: TGTGCCAGCAGTGCCGGGGCCGGCGAGCAGTACTTC. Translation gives CASSAGAGEQYF.

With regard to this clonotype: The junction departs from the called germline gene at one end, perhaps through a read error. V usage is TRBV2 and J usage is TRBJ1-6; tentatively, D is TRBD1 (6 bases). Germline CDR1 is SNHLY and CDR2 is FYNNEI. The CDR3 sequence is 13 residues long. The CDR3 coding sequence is TGTGCCAGCAGTTTACAGGGAGATTCACCACTCCACTTT. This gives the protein CASSLQGDSPLHF.

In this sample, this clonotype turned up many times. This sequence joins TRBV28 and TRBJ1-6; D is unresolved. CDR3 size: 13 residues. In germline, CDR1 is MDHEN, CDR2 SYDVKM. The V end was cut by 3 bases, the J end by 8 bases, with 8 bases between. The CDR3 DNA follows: TGTGCCAGCAGTTTGCCAGAATATTCACCCCTCCACTTT. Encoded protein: CASSLPEYSPLHF.

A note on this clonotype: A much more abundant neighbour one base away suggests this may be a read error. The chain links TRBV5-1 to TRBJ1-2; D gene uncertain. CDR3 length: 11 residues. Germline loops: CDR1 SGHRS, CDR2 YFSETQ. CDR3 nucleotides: TGTGCCACCGCCCGGAGGAGCGGCTACGCCTTC. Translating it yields CATARRSGYAF.

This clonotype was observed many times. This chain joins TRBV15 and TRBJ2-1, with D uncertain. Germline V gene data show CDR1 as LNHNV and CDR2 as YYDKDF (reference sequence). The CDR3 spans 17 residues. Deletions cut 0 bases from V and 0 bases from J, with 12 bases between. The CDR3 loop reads CATSRDSSSASYNEQFF. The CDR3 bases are TGTGCCACCAGCAGAGATTCCTCGTCAGCCTCCTACAATGAGCAGTTCTTC.

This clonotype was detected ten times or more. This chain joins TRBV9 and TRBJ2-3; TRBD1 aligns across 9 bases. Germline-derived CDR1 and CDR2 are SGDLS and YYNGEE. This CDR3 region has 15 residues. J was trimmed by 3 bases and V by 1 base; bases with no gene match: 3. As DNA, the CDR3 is TGTGCCAGCAGCGTAACAGGGGGCAGGACAGATACGCAGTATTTT. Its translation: CASSVTGGRTDTQYF.

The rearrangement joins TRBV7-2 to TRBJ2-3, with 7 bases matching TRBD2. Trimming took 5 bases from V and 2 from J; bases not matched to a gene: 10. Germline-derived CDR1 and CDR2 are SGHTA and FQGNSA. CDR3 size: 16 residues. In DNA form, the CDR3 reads TGTGCCAGCAGCCTATTGGCGGGGGATCCCACAGATACGCAGTATTTT. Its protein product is CASSLLAGDPTDTQYF.

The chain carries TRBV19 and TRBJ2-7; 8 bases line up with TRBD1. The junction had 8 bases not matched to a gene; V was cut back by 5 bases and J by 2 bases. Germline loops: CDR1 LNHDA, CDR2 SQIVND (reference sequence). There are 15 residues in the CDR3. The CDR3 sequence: CASSQQGGETYEQYF. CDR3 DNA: TGTGCCAGTAGTCAACAGGGGGGTGAAACCTACGAGCAGTACTTC.

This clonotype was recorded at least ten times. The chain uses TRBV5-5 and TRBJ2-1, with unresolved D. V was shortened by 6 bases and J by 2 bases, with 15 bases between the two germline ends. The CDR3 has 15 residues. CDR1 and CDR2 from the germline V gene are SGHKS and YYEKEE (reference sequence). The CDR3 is CASTTSGLAYNEQFF. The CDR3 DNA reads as TGTGCCAGCACCACATCCGGGCTAGCCTACAATGAGCAGTTCTTC.

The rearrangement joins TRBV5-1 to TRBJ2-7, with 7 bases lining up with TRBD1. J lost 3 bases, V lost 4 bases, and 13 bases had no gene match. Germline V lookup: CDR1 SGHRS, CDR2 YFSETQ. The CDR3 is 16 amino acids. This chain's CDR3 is CASSQYGTAEYYEQYF. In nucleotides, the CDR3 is TGCGCCAGCAGCCAGTACGGGACAGCGGAATACTACGAGCAGTACTTC.

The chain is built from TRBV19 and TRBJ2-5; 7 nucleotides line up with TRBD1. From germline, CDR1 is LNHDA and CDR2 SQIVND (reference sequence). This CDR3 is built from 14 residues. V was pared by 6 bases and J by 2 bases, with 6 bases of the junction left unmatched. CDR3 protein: CASRPDRTQETQYF. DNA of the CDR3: TGTGCCAGTAGGCCGGACAGGACGCAAGAGACCCAGTACTTC.

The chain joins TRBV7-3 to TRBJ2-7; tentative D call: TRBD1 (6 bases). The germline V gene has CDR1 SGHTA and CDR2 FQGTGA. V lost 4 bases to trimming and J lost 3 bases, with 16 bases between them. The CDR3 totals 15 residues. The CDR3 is CASSSSGTQGYEQYF. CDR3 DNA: TGTGCCAGCAGCTCCTCCGGGACACAGGGCTACGAGCAGTACTTC.

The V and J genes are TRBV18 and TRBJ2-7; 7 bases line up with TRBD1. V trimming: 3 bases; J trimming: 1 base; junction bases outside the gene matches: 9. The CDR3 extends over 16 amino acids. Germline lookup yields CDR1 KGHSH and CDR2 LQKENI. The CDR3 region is CASSPTGVGFSYEQYF. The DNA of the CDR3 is TGTGCCAGCTCACCTACAGGGGTGGGGTTTTCCTACGAGCAGTACTTC.

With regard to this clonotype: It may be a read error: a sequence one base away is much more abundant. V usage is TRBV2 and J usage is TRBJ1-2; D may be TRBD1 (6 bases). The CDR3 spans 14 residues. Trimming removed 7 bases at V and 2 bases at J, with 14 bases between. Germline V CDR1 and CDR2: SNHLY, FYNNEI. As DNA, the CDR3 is TGTGCCAGCAAGTCGGACAGAAACAACTATGGCTACACCTTC. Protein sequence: CASKSDRNNYGYTF. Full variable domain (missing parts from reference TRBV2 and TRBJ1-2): EPEVTQTPSHQVTQMGQEVILRCVPISNHLYFYWYRQILGQKVEFLVSFYNNEISEKSEIFDDQFSVERPDGSNFTLKIRSTKLEDSAMYFCASKSDRNNYGYTFGSGTRLTVV.

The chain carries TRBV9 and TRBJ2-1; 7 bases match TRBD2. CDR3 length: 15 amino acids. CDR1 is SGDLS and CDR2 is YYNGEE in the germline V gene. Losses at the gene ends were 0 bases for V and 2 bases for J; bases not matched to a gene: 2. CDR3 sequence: CASSVASGPYNEQFF. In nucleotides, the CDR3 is TGTGCCAGCAGCGTAGCTAGCGGCCCCTACAATGAGCAGTTCTTC. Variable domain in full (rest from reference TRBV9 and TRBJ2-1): DSGVTQTPKHLITATGQRVTLRCSPRSGDLSVYWYQQSLDQGLQFLIQYYNGEERAKGNILERFSAQQFPDLHSELNLSSLELGDSALYFCASSVASGPYNEQFFGPGTRLTVL.

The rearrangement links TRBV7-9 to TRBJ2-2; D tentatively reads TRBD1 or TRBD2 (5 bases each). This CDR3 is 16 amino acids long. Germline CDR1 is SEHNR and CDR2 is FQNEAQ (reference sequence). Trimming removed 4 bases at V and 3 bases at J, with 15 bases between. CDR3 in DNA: TGTGCCAGCAGCTCCTACCTGGGACGGGACACCGGGGAGCTGTTTTTT. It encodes CASSSYLGRDTGELFF.